A single TCR beta chain is shown here with its context. These data belong to a study of blood T cell repertoires in COVID-19. Study details: The United States, Italy and Spain were the sources of the acute and convalescent COVID-19 samples.

TCRdb's table, derived via immunoSEQ multiplex PCR, lists solely in-frame clones and lacks some. Among 110,000 to 150,000 clones listed, 88% were seen once. Material: peripheral blood. This sequence was found in a man aged 70 or older with acute or convalescent COVID-19.

CDR3 nucleotide sequence: TGTGCCAGCAGGGGAGAGGGGGCGAACACCGGGGAGCTGTTTTTT. Translated: CASRGEGANTGELFF. The chain is built from TRBV7-8 and TRBJ2-2; possible D gene TRBD1, 6 bases. This CDR3 is 15 amino acids long. Trimming cost V 6 bases and J 0 bases, with 11 bases left between them. CDR1 is SGHVS and CDR2 is FQNEAQ in the germline V gene. Full variable domain (missing parts from reference TRBV7-8 and TRBJ2-2): GAGVSQSPRYKVAKRGQDVALRCDPISGHVSLFWYQQALGQGPEFLTYFQNEAQLDKSGLPSDRFFAERPEGSVSTLKIQRTQQEDSAVYLCASRGEGANTGELFFGEGSRLTVL.